This T cell receptor beta chain emerged from a study of T cells after yellow fever vaccination. This CDR3 is 14 amino acids long. CDR1 and CDR2 from the germline V gene are KGHSH and LQKENI. With V trimmed by 5 bases and J by 7 bases, 5 bases remained unmatched. This clonotype was seen only a few times. 5'RACE template switching added a universal primer site and UMIs to TCR cDNA. One entry per CDR3 protein, called by TCRdb with MiXCR from the 5' RACE reads. In the table there are approximately 450,000 distinct CDR3 sequences, under 20% of which are singletons. Sequenced material: PBMCs, taken before the yellow fever booster vaccination. The clonotype was recovered from a man between 18 and 35 years old who received the YFV17D yellow fever vaccine. The chain links TRBV18 to TRBJ1-6; the match to TRBD1 covers 7 bases. This chain's CDR3 is CASSVDRENSPLHF. Written as DNA, the CDR3 is TGTGCCAGCTCAGTTGACAGGGAGAATTCACCCCTCCACTTT.